This TCR beta chain was captured in a study of T cells after yellow fever vaccination (dated by TCRdb to between 2019 and 2020). Background on the whole study: Libraries from fractions with low cell numbers were prepared with the SMART-Seq v4 Ultra Low Input RNA kit. Two healthy male donors, one aged 18 to 30 and one aged 30 to 40 years, made up the cohort. To follow T-cell clones before and after both primary and booster YFV17D yellow fever vaccination, bulk TCR alpha and beta repertoires underwent longitudinal sequencing. Blood samples were taken at several timepoints before and after primary and secondary immunization, and bulk PBMC replicates and cell subsets were isolated.

This sample's treatment or condition label indicates: live attenuated yellow fever vaccine strain. Two biological replicates of bulk PBMCs were collected at each blood-draw timepoint. A standard Ficoll-Paque protocol was used to isolate PBMCs from peripheral blood. RNA was extracted with TriZol from bulk PBMCs, CD4 and CD8 fractions, and dextramer-positive and dextramer-negative fractions. This clonotype was observed a few times. This clone's antigen is unknown. The input lacks base qualities; no much larger clone sits a single base away. From the cysteine through the phenylalanine, the CDR3 covers 15 amino acids. Kept here is only the CDR3 DNA, which spans 45 bases and is read in frame from base 1. Taken from the germline V gene, the CDR1 and CDR2 loops are MNHEY and SVGAGI. Cut back by 4 bases and 4 bases, the V and J ends lie 14 bases apart. Overall results and qualifications from the work: Most clones expanded after primary vaccination (almost 98% of CD4 and around 88% of CD8) were re-detected after the booster, suggesting that broad memory maintenance occurred. A small share of clonotypes occurred in both CD4 and CD8 compartments, likely arising from convergent recombination. The secondary T-cell response was weaker than the primary response but faster, peaking on day 5 instead of day 15. Computational filtering was required because FACS-sorted repertoires could contain abundant contaminating clonotypes from the bulk population. Because the study included only a couple of donors, the extent to which the findings can be generalized is limited.

TCR cDNA was synthesized by 5'RACE template switching, through which a universal primer site and unique molecular identifiers were introduced. cDNA synthesis was primed from both the TCR alpha and TCR beta constant segments. Two PCR steps were used to amplify libraries, with sample barcodes and sequencing adapters being added in the second step. Libraries were sequenced on Illumina HiSeq 2500 (2x100 bp) or NovaSeq (2x150 bp). Concerning the study's data processing: MIGEC was used to demultiplex reads and collapse the reads into UMI consensus sequences, and MiXCR was used for V(D)J alignment. Using edgeR on replicate PBMC samples, clonotypes were called vaccine-responding if FDR was below 0.01 and the log2 fold change was above 5 up to day 15. CD4 or CD8 identity was assigned to each bulk clonotype according to whether the clonotype was present at higher abundance in the sequenced CD4 repertoire or the sequenced CD8 repertoire. Using fastp at Q25 and MiXCR, TCRdb reprocessed the public reads and kept productive beta chains. Here each entry gathers all rows of one CDR3 protein and keeps the most common genes and DNA. None of the V and J calls come from the authors' own analysis; TCRdb made them. This sample gives hundreds of thousands of distinct CDR3 sequences in total; roughly 14% of them show up just once. Over 12% of the sample belongs to the ten largest clones.

The sequence derives from a man between 25 and 39 years old who received the YFV17D yellow fever vaccine. This specimen was PBMCs, taken on the day of the yellow fever booster vaccination. Here the chain combines TRBV6-5 and TRBJ2-1; the D gene identity is not certain. The CDR3 amino acid sequence is: CASSFGSPTYNEQFF. The DNA sequence is given as TGTGCCAGCAGTTTTGGTAGCCCTACATACAATGAGCAGTTCTTC.